The source of this T cell receptor (beta chain) is a study of cytomegalovirus exposure and HLA in healthy donors. V was cut by 6 bases and J by 4 bases, with 8 bases left in between. This CDR3 spans 12 amino acids. Germline loops: CDR1 MNHNY, CDR2 SVGAGI (reference sequence). Findings and caveats of the study: Apart from CMV serostatus, no immune exposure information was available. Earlier analysis yielded a pattern in which most TCR beta V segments were productive about 90% or about 30% of the time.

Note on this clone: Its antigen remains unknown.

PCR primers comprised 60 Vbeta and 13 Jbeta primers. Data came from immunoSEQ multiplex PCR; TCRdb stores just in-frame clones and leaves some out. Among 130,000 to 150,000 clones listed, 79% were seen once. The TCR sequence derives from a woman between 35 and 50 years old in good health and CMV-seropositive. The V and J genes are TRBV6-6 and TRBJ2-3, with a tentative D call TRBD1 (6 bases). The specimen was PBMCs. Here the CDR3 DNA reads TGTGCCAGCAGCCAGGGGTCAGATACGCAGTATTTT. Protein sequence: CASSQGSDTQYF.